This T cell receptor (beta chain) was captured by sequencing in a study of CD8 T cells in Susac syndrome. Of note for this clonotype: Antigen specificity is unknown.

TCR beta from blood CD8+ and CD4+ T cells was sequenced. The patients who served as multiple sclerosis controls were treatment-naive and had stable or active relapsing-remitting disease that fulfilled the revised McDonald criteria. An amount of RNA that ranged from roughly 0.5 to 1 ug was reverse transcribed with random hexamers. The immunoSEQ assay covered 54 Vbeta and 13 Jbeta segments for CDR3. Via MiXCR, TCRdb re-called the immunoSEQ multiplex PCR reads, giving one row per CDR3 protein. Of tens of thousands of distinct CDR3 sequences listed, 95% to 96% are singletons. The CDR3 runs 14 residues. CDR1 and CDR2 (germline): LGHDT, YNNKEL (reference sequence). V dropped 2 bases and J dropped 14 bases, with 16 bases sitting between them. Study findings and constraints: TCR sequencing and HLA analysis covered a relatively small number of individuals.

The V and J genes are TRBV3-1 and TRBJ1-6; D is possibly TRBD1 (5 bases). Sequencing input: CD4+ T cells from PBMCs. The receptor's source is a human donor with multiple sclerosis. CDR3 protein: CASSQSPQRGTLHF. The CDR3 bases are TGTGCCAGCAGCCAATCACCGCAGAGGGGAACCCTCCACTTT.